Each of the 26 T cell receptor beta chains below was sequenced from the same sample in a study of graft-versus-host responses after intestinal transplantation. Produced via immunoSEQ multiplex PCR; TCRdb's table is partial and in-frame only. The sample has around 96,000 clones; 80% to 95% are singletons. The sample in question was PBMCs, obtained roughly 450 days after intestinal transplant. All receptors derive from a human patient who received an intestinal transplant, so some T cells may come from the graft donor.

The gene calls are TRBV6-6 and TRBJ2-7; the D gene could be TRBD1 or TRBD2 (5 bases each). Germline assignment: CDR1 MNHNY and CDR2 SVGAGI (reference sequence). Trimming removed 5 bases at V and 6 bases at J, with 14 bases between. The CDR3 sequence is 13 residues long. DNA for the CDR3: TGTGCCAGCAGTCTCAGGGCTGGGGGCGAGCAGTACTTC. This codes for CASSLRAGGEQYF.

The rearrangement links TRBV10-1 to TRBJ2-7; 7 positions match TRBD1. The germline CDR1 and CDR2 sequences are WNHNN and SYGVQD (reference sequence). V shed 2 bases, J shed 5 bases, and the junction held 3 bases outside the gene matches. The CDR3 sequence is 13 residues long. The CDR3 nucleotides are TGCGCCAGCAGTGAGACAGGGGACCACGAGCAGTACTTC. It yields the protein CASSETGDHEQYF.

As to this clone: Other DNA sequences in this specimen translate into the identical CDR3. The chain joins TRBV13 to TRBJ2-7, with D perhaps matching TRBD2 (6 bases). Germline loops: CDR1 PRHDT, CDR2 FYEKMQ (reference sequence). CDR3 size: 15 residues. Trimming cost V 0 bases and J 2 bases, with 11 bases left between them. CDR3 nucleotide sequence: TGTGCCAGCAGCTTAGGGACCGGGGGAACCTACGAGCAGTACTTC. It codes for CASSLGTGGTYEQYF.

This clone has just one count. J is TRBJ2-7 and V is TRBV6-5; weak D call: TRBD1 (5 bases). The V end was cut by 0 bases, the J end by 4 bases, with 16 bases between. CDR3 length: 16 residues. The germline V gene has CDR1 MNHEY and CDR2 SVGAGI. The CDR3 here is CASSYSRQAQGYEQYF. The CDR3 coding sequence is TGTGCCAGCAGTTACTCGAGGCAGGCCCAGGGATACGAGCAGTACTTC.

This clone has a single count. V and J are TRBV5-1 and TRBJ2-7; TRBD1 agrees at 7 bases. The CDR3 extends over 14 amino acids. Unmatched junction bases numbered 3, after V lost 1 base and J lost 2 bases. The V gene's germline CDR1 is SGHRS and CDR2 YFSETQ. CDR3 bases: TGCGCCAGCAGCTTGACAGGGGAAACCTACGAGCAGTACTTC. Protein product: CASSLTGETYEQYF.

The chain has TRBV9 and TRBJ2-3; D might be TRBD2 (6 bases). V was clipped by 3 bases and J by 0 bases, with 14 bases between them. The germline V gene has CDR1 SGDLS and CDR2 YYNGEE. The CDR3 consists of 16 residues. The CDR3 protein is CASSAGLSSSTDTQYF. The CDR3 DNA is TGTGCCAGCAGCGCCGGACTATCAAGTAGCACAGATACGCAGTATTTT. The variable domain in full, completed from reference TRBV9 and TRBJ2-3, reads DSGVTQTPKHLITATGQRVTLRCSPRSGDLSVYWYQQSLDQGLQFLIQYYNGEERAKGNILERFSAQQFPDLHSELNLSSLELGDSALYFCASSAGLSSSTDTQYFGPGTRLTVL.

The chain joins TRBV6-1 to TRBJ1-1; D is perhaps TRBD1 (5 bases). V was cut by 6 bases and J by 1 base, with 9 bases left in between. The CDR3 length is 13 residues. Germline CDR1 is MNHNS and CDR2 is SASEGT. CDR3 amino acids: CASRRGGNTEAFF. CDR3 bases: TGTGCCAGCAGAAGGGGCGGGAACACTGAAGCTTTCTTT.

The chain recombines TRBV6-5 with TRBJ2-7; 8 bases are shared with TRBD1. This CDR3 has 13 residues. Germline CDR1 reads MNHEY; CDR2 reads SVGAGI. The ends lost 8 bases at V and 2 bases at J; junction bases unmatched: 5. The CDR3 sequence: CASYSQGAYEQYF. The CDR3, as DNA: TGTGCCAGCTATTCACAGGGGGCCTACGAGCAGTACTTC.

A single count supports this clone. The CDR3 DNA reads TGCAGCGTTTGGCGGGACACGAGCTCTGGGGCCAACGTCCTGACTTTC. Its protein product is CSVWRDTSSGANVLTF. The V call is TRBV29-1, the J call TRBJ2-6; either TRBD1 or TRBD2 may fit D (6 bases each). V was trimmed by 5 bases and J by 0 bases, leaving 14 bases between them. The CDR3 contains 16 residues. Germline lookup yields CDR1 SQVTM and CDR2 ANQGSEA. Variable domain in full (rest from reference TRBV29-1 and TRBJ2-6): SAVISQKPSRDICQRGTSLTIQCQVDSQVTMMFWYRQQPGQSLTLIATANQGSEATYESGFVIDKFPISRPNLTFSTLTVSNMSPEDSSIYLCSVWRDTSSGANVLTFGAGSRLTVL.

This clone was recorded only once. This chain joins TRBV18 and TRBJ1-1; 7 bases map to TRBD1. Looked up from germline, CDR1 is KGHSH and CDR2 is LQKENI. The CDR3 has 13 amino acids. J lost 4 bases, V lost 5 bases, and 4 bases had no gene match. For the CDR3, the DNA is TGTGCCAGCTCAGGGGGACAGATCACTGAAGCTTTCTTT. Its protein is CASSGGQITEAFF.

This clone was observed once. This rearrangement joins TRBV11-3 to TRBJ1-1; D ambiguous. CDR1 and CDR2 (germline): SGHNT, YENEEA. This CDR3 contains 13 residues. The V end was cut by 1 base, the J end by 0 bases, with 3 bases between. The CDR3 loop is CASSLAVNTEAFF. The DNA for the CDR3 is TGTGCCAGCAGCTTAGCGGTGAACACTGAAGCTTTCTTT.

CDR3 in amino acids: CASSLTGPTEAFF. CDR3 DNA: TGTGCCAGCAGCTTAACAGGGCCCACTGAAGCTTTCTTT. V gene TRBV11-2 combines with J gene TRBJ1-1; tentatively, D is TRBD1 (6 bases). Per germline, CDR1 SGHAT and CDR2 FQNNGV. The CDR3 length is 13 residues. V lost 2 bases and J lost 4, with 8 bases in between.

This CDR3 reads CASSRKDRVYSPLHF. CDR3 in DNA: TGTGCCAGTAGTAGAAAGGACAGGGTCTATTCACCCCTCCACTTT. The chain couples TRBV19 to TRBJ1-6; 8 bases fit TRBD1. CDR3 length: 15 residues. The V and J ends lost 4 bases and 8 bases, in that order; junction bases with no gene match: 7. Germline assignment: CDR1 LNHDA and CDR2 SQIVND (reference sequence).

The genes are TRBV7-8 and TRBJ1-5; TRBD1 might be the D (6 bases). The germline V and J ends were trimmed by 1 base and 3 bases, with 7 bases remaining between them. The CDR3 contains 14 residues. Germline CDR1 and CDR2: SGHVS and FQNEAQ. CDR3 coding DNA: TGTGCCAGCAGCTTAGGGACAGTCAATCAGCCCCAGCATTTT. Translating gives CASSLGTVNQPQHF.

The rearrangement joins TRBV29-1 to TRBJ1-2, with D possibly being TRBD1 (6 bases). CDR1 and CDR2 from the germline V gene are SQVTM and ANQGSEA. Trimming left V 5 bases short and J 0 bases short, with 13 bases between. This CDR3 spans 14 amino acids. CDR3 nucleotide sequence: TGCAGCGTTCGCCGGGACACCTCTAACTATGGCTACACCTTC. It yields the protein CSVRRDTSNYGYTF.

This clone was recorded only once. V and J are TRBV10-3 and TRBJ1-4, with a weak D call TRBD1 (5 bases). The CDR3 runs 15 residues. Trimming removed 3 bases at V and 4 bases at J, with 12 bases between. Germline V CDR1 and CDR2: ENHRY, SYGVKD. The CDR3 reads CAISDSGRGNEKLFF. CDR3 coding DNA: TGTGCCATCAGTGACTCGGGGAGGGGTAATGAAAAACTGTTTTTT.

The chain employs TRBV4-2 and TRBJ2-5, with D possibly being TRBD1 or TRBD2 (5 bases each). The V gene's germline CDR1 is LGHNA and CDR2 YNFKEQ. V shed 4 bases and J shed 1 base, with 13 bases lying between them. The CDR3 is 15 residues long. CDR3: CASSPRSGAQETQYF. The DNA of the CDR3 is TGTGCCAGCAGCCCCCGCTCCGGGGCCCAAGAGACCCAGTACTTC.

The chain has TRBV4-1 and TRBJ2-2; D is ambiguous. The germline V gene encodes CDR1 MGHRA and CDR2 YSYEKL. This CDR3 is built from 14 residues. Trimming removed 1 base at V and 3 bases at J, with 6 bases between. The DNA of the CDR3 is TGCGCCAGCAGCCAAGGGCTGTACACCGGGGAGCTGTTTTTT. It yields the protein CASSQGLYTGELFF.

V is TRBV10-2 and J is TRBJ1-4, with 8 positions matching TRBD1. Germline V gene data show CDR1 as WSHSY and CDR2 as SAAADI. This CDR3 has 14 residues. The junction had 7 bases not matched to a gene; V was cut back by 8 bases and J by 5 bases. As DNA, the CDR3 is TGCGCCAGCGGCCCCGGACAGGGCAATGAAAAACTGTTTTTT. Protein product: CASGPGQGNEKLFF.

This chain joins TRBV5-1 and TRBJ2-7; the match to TRBD2 covers 11 bases. This CDR3 is 14 amino acids long. Germline lookup yields CDR1 SGHRS and CDR2 YFSETQ. V was pared by 4 bases and J by 3 bases, with 3 bases of the junction left unmatched. The CDR3 DNA follows: TGCGCCAGCAGCCGGACTAGCGGGTACTACGAGCAGTACTTC. Its protein is CASSRTSGYYEQYF.

The chain links TRBV19 to TRBJ2-7; 11 nucleotides match TRBD1. Germline values: CDR1 LNHDA, CDR2 SQIVND (reference sequence). The CDR3 sequence is 15 residues long. V lost 4 bases, J lost 2 bases, and 4 bases stayed unmatched. CDR3 in amino acids: CASSKGGQGAYEQYF. The CDR3 coding sequence is TGTGCCAGTAGTAAGGGGGGACAGGGGGCCTACGAGCAGTACTTC.

The genes are TRBV6-5 and TRBJ1-6; 10 bases line up with TRBD1. CDR3 length: 15 residues. Germline V lookup: CDR1 MNHEY, CDR2 SVGAGI. V trimming: 5 bases; J trimming: 8 bases; junction bases outside the gene matches: 6. In DNA, the CDR3 is TGTGCCAGCAGTCCGACCGGGACAGGGGATTCACCCCTCCACTTT. Amino acids: CASSPTGTGDSPLHF.

J is TRBJ1-3 and V is TRBV7-8; D gene ambiguous. The germline V and J ends were trimmed by 0 bases and 4 bases, with 16 bases remaining between them. This CDR3 has 17 amino acids. Per the germline V gene, CDR1 is SGHVS and CDR2 is FQNEAQ. CDR3 coding DNA: TGTGCCAGCAGCTTAGCCAAAAGGCCCTCGGGGGGAAACACCATATATTTT. It codes for CASSLAKRPSGGNTIYF.

The chain recombines TRBV2 with TRBJ1-4, with TRBD1 matching over 11 bases. Germline CDR1 SNHLY, CDR2 FYNNEI. V shed 6 bases and J 7 bases; nucleotides not matched to a gene: 4. The CDR3 contains 14 residues. CDR3 amino acids: CASRVGQGGEKLFF. The CDR3 region has the DNA TGTGCCAGCAGAGTGGGACAGGGGGGTGAAAAACTGTTTTTT. Based on the CDR3 plus reference TRBV2 and TRBJ1-4, the full variable domain is EPEVTQTPSHQVTQMGQEVILRCVPISNHLYFYWYRQILGQKVEFLVSFYNNEISEKSEIFDDQFSVERPDGSNFTLKIRSTKLEDSAMYFCASRVGQGGEKLFFGSGTQLSVL.

This chain joins TRBV28 and TRBJ1-5; D call uncertain. CDR1 is MDHEN, CDR2 SYDVKM, per germline. This CDR3 comprises 15 residues. V lost 2 bases and J lost 2, with 10 bases in between. The CDR3 DNA reads TGTGCCAGCAGTTTAAGGACGTGGGGCAATCAGCCCCAGCATTTT. Protein: CASSLRTWGNQPQHF.

The J gene is TRBJ1-5, the V gene TRBV7-6, with D unresolved. Germline V lookup: CDR1 SGHVS, CDR2 FNYEAQ. With 5 bases removed from V and 0 bases from J, the gap between germline ends came to 8 bases. The CDR3 loop spans 14 amino acids. The CDR3 bases are TGTGCCAGCAGCGTGGGTCCTAGCAATCAGCCCCAGCATTTT. Translating it yields CASSVGPSNQPQHF.